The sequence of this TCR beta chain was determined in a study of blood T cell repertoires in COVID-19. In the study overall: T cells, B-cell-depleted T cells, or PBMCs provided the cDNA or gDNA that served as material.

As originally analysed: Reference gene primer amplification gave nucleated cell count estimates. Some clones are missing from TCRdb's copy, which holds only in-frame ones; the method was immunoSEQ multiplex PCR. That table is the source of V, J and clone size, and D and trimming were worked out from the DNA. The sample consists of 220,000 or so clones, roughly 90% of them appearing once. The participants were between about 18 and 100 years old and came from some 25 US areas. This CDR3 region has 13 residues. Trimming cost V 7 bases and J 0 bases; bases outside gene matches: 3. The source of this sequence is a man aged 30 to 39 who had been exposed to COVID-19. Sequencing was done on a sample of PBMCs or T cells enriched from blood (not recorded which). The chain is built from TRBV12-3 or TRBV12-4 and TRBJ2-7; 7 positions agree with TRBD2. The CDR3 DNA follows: TGTGCCAGCACCCCGGGGGGCTCCTACGAGCAGTACTTC. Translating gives CASTPGGSYEQYF.